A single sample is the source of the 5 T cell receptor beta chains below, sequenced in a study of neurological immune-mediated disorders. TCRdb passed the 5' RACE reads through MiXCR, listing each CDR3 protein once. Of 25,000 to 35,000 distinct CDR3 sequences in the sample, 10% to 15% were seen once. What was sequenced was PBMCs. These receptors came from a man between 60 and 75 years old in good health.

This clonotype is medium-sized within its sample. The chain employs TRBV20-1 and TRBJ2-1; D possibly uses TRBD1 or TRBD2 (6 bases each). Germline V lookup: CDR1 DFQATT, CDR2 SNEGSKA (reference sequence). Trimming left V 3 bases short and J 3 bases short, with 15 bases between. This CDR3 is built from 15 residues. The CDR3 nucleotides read TGCAGTGCTAGGGTGGAGGGGGGCCTCTACAATGAGCAGTTCTTC. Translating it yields CSARVEGGLYNEQFF.

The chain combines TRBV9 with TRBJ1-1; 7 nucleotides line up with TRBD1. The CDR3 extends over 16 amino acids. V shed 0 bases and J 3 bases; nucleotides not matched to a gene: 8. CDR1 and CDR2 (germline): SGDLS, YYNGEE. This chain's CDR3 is CASSVVPSGTDTEAFF. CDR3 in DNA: TGTGCCAGCAGCGTAGTTCCCTCCGGGACAGACACTGAAGCTTTCTTT.

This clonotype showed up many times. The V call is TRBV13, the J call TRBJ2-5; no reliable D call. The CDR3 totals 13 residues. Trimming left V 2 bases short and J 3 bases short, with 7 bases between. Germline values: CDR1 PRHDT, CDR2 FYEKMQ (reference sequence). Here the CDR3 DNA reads TGTGCCAGCAGCTTAAGGGTCGAAGAGACCCAGTACTTC. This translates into CASSLRVEETQYF.

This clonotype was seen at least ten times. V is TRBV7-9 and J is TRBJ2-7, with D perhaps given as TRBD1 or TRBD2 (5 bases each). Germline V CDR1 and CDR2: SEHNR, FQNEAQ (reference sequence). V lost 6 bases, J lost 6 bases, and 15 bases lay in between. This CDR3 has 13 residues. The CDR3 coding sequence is TGTGCCAGCAGAACCGGGACGGACCTCGAGCAGTACTTC. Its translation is CASRTGTDLEQYF.

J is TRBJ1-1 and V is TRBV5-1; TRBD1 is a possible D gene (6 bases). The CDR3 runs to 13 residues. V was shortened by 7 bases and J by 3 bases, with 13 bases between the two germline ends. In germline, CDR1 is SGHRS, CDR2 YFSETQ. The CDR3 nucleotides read TGCGCCAGCGCCCGACAGGAGGACACTGAAGCTTTCTTT. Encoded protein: CASARQEDTEAFF.